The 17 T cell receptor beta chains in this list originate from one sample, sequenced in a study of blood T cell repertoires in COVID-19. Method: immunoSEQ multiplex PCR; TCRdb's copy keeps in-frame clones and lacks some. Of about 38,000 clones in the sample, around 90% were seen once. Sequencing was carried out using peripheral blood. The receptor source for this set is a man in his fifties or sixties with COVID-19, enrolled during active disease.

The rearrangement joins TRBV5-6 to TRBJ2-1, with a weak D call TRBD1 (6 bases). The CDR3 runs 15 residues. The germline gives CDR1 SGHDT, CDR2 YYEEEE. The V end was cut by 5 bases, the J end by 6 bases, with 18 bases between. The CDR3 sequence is CASRPTGNYFNEQFF. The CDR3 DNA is TGTGCCAGCAGACCCACAGGGAACTACTTCAATGAGCAGTTCTTC.

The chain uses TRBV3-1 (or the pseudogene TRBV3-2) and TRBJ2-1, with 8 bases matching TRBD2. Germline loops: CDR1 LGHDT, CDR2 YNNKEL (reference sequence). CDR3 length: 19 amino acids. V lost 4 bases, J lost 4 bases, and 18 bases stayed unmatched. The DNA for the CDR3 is TGTGCCAGCAGCCCGCGGACTAGCCGGCGACTGGGAAGTTACAATGAGCAGTTCTTC. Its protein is CASSPRTSRRLGSYNEQFF.

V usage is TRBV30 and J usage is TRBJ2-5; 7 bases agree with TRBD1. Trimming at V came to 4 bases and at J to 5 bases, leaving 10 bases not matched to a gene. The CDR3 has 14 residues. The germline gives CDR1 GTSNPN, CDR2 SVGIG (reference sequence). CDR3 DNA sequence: TGTGCCTGGAAAAGACAGGGATTGTTGGAGACCCAGTACTTC. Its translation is CAWKRQGLLETQYF.

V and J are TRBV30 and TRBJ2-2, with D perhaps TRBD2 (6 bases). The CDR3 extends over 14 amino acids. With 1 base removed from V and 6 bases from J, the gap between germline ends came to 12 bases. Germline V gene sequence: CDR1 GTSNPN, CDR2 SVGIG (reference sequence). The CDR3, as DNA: TGTGCCTGGAGTGACCAGCCTAGCGCCGGGGAGCTGTTTTTT. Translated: CAWSDQPSAGELFF.

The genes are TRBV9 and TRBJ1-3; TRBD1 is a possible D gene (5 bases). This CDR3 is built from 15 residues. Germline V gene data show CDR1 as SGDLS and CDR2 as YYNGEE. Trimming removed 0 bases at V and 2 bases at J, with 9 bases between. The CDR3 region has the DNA TGTGCCAGCAGCGTAGTAGTCAGGGCTGGAAACACCATATATTTT. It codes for CASSVVVRAGNTIYF. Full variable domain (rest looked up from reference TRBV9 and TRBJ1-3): DSGVTQTPKHLITATGQRVTLRCSPRSGDLSVYWYQQSLDQGLQFLIQYYNGEERAKGNILERFSAQQFPDLHSELNLSSLELGDSALYFCASSVVVRAGNTIYFGEGSWLTVV.

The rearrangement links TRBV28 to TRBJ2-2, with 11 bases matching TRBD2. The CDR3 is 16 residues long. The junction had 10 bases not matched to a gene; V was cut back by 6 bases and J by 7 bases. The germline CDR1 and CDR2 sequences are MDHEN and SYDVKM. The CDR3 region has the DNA TGTGCCAGCAGGCATAGCGGGAGGGCCATTGTCGGGGAGCTGTTTTTT. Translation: CASRHSGRAIVGELFF.

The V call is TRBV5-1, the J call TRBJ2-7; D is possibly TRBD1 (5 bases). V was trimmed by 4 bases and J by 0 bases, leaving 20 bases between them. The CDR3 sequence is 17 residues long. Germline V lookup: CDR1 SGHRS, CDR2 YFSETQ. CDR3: CASSPAVGGALSYEQYF. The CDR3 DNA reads TGCGCCAGCAGCCCGGCGGTAGGTGGGGCCCTCTCCTACGAGCAGTACTTC.

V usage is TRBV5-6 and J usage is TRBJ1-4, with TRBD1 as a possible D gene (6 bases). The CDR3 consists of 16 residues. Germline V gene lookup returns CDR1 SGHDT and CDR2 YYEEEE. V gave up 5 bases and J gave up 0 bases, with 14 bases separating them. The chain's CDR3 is CASSTGTTATNEKLFF. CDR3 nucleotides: TGTGCCAGCAGTACCGGGACAACTGCAACTAATGAAAAACTGTTTTTT.

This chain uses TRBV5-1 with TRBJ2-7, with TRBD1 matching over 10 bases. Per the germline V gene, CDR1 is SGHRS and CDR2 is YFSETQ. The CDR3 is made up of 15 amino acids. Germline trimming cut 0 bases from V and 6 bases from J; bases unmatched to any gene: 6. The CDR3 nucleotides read TGCGCCAGCAGCTTGGGTGGGACAGGGGATCTCGAGCAGTACTTC. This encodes CASSLGGTGDLEQYF.

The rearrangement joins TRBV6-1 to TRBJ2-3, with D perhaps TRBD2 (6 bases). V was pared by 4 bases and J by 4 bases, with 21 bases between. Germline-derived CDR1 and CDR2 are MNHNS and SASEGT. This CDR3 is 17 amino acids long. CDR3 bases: TGTGCCAGCAGTGGCGGGTGGGGAGGCGCGGAGTCAGATACGCAGTATTTT. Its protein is CASSGGWGGAESDTQYF.

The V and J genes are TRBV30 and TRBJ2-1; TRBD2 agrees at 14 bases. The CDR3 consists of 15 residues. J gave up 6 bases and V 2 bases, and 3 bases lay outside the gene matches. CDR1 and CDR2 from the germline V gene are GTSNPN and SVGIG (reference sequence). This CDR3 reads CAWSRTSGRSNEQFF. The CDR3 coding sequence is TGTGCCTGGAGTCGGACTAGCGGGAGGAGCAATGAGCAGTTCTTC.

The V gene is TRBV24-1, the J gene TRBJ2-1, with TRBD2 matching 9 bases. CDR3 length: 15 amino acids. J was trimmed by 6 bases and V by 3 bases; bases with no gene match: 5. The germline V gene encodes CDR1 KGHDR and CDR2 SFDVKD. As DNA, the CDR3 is TGTGCCACCAGTGATCCGGAGACTAGCGGCAATGAGCAGTTCTTC. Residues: CATSDPETSGNEQFF.

CDR3 bases: TGTGCCAGCAGGGGACAGGTCGTGAACACTGAAGCTTTCTTT. As protein: CASRGQVVNTEAFF. The chain couples TRBV6-6 to TRBJ1-1, with TRBD1 matching over 8 bases. In germline, CDR1 is MNHNY, CDR2 SVGAGI (reference sequence). V shed 6 bases and J 0 bases; nucleotides not matched to a gene: 3. The CDR3 has 14 amino acids.

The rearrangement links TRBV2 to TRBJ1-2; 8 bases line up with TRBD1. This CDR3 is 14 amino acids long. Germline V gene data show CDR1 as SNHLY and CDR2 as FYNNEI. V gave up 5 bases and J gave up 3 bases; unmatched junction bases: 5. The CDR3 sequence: CASSRHRGDYGYTF. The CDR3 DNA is TGTGCCAGCAGTCGTCACAGGGGGGACTATGGCTACACCTTC.

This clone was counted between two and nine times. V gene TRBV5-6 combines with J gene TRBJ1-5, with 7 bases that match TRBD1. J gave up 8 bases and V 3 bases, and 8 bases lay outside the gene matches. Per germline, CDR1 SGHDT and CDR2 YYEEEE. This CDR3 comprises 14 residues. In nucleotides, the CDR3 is TGTGCCAGCAGCTCAGGGGGAGGCCGGGAGCCCCAGCATTTT. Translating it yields CASSSGGGREPQHF.

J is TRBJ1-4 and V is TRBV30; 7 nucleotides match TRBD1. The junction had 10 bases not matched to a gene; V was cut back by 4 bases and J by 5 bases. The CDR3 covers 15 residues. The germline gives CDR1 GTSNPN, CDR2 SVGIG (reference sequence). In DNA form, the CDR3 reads TGTGCCTGGACTCTACAGGAGGGGGCGAATGAAAAACTGTTTTTT. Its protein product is CAWTLQEGANEKLFF. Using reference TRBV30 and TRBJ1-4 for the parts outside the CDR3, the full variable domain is SQTIHQWPATLVQPVGSPLSLECTVEGTSNPNLYWYRQAAGRGLQLLFYSVGIGQISSEVPQNLSASRPQDRQFILSSKKLLLSDSGFYLCAWTLQEGANEKLFFGSGTQLSVL.

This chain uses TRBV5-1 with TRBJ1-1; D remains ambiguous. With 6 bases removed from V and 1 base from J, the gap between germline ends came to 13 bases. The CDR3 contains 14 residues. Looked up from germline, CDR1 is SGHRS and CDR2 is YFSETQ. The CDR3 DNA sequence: TGCGCCAGCATGAGTTACACGGGGAACACTGAAGCTTTCTTT. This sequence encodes CASMSYTGNTEAFF.